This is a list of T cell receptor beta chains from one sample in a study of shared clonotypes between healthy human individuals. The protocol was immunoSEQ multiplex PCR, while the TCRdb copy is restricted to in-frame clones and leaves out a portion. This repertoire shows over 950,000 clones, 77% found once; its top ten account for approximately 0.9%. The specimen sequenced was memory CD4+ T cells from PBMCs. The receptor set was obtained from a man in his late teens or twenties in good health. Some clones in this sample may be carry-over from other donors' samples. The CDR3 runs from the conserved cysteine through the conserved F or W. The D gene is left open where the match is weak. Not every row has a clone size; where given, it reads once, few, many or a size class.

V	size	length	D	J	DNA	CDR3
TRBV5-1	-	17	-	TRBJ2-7	TGCGCCAGCAGCTTGGCCTTTAGCGGGACAGTCTCCTACGAGCAGTACTTC	CASSLAFSGTVSYEQYF
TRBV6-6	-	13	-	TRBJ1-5	TGTGCCAGCAGCCCCCTGGGGGCCACGGCCCAGCATTTT	CASSPLGATAQHF
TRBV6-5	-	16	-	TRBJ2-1	TGTGCCAGCAGTTACCAGGCTGCGTCGGGAGCTGATGAGCAGTTCTTC	CASSYQAASGADEQFF
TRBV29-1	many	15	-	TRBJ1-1	TGCAGCGTTGAAGATCATGGGCTGGGGAACACTGAAGCTTTCTTT	CSVEDHGLGNTEAFF
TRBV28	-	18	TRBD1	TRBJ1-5	TGTGCCAGCAACCGGGTGACAGGGGCCTTAATAACCGGTCAGCCCCAGCATTTT	CASNRVTGALITGQPQHF
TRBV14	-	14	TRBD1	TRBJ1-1	TGTGCCAGCAGTCGGGAGGGGGCCATGGCTGAAGCTTTCTTT	CASSREGAMAEAFF
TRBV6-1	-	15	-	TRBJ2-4	TGTGCCAGCAGCGGAGGGGGGGTCCCCAAAAACATTCAGTACTTC	CASSGGGVPKNIQYF
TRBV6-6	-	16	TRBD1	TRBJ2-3	TGTGCCAGCAGTCAGGGGACAGGGGTGAGCACAGATACGCAGTATTTT	CASSQGTGVSTDTQYF
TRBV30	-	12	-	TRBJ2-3	TGTGCCTGGAGCGTGGGCCCAGATACGCAGTATTTT	CAWSVGPDTQYF
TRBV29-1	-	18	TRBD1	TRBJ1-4	TGCAGCGTTGAAGTTGACAGGGGGGAAAACCTTGGGGAGGAAAAACTGTTTTTT	CSVEVDRGENLGEEKLFF
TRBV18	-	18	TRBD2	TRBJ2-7	TGTGCCAGCTCACCAACGGCAGCGGGGCCTGGAGCCTCCTACGAGCAGTACTTC	CASSPTAAGPGASYEQYF
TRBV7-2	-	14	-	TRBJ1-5	TGTGCCAGCAGCTTTTTAGGGAGGGATCAGCCCCAGCATTTT	CASSFLGRDQPQHF
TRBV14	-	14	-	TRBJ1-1	TGTGCCAGCAGCCAGTGGGTGGGGAACACTGAAGCTTTCTTT	CASSQWVGNTEAFF
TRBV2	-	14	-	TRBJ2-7	TGTGCCAGCAGTGGGGCAACGAGGGACAACGAGCAGTACTTC	CASSGATRDNEQYF
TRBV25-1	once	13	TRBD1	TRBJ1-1	TGTGCCAGCAGACAGACAGGGCTCACTGAAGCTTTCTTT	CASRQTGLTEAFF
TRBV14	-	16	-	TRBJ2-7	TGTGCCAGCAGCCAATTTGGGACGGGGAGCTCCTACGAGCAGTACTTC	CASSQFGTGSSYEQYF
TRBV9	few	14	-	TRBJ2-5	TGTGCCAGCAGCGTGGGCCCCCAGGGGGAGACCCAGTACTTC	CASSVGPQGETQYF
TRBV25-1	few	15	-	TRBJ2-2	TGTGCCAGCAGTGAAGGGACCGATTACACCGGGGAGCTGTTTTTT	CASSEGTDYTGELFF
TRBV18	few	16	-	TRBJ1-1	TGTGCCAGCTCACCACCAGGACACGTTCAGAACACTGAAGCTTTCTTT	CASSPPGHVQNTEAFF
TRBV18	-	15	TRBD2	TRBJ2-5	TGTGCCAGCTCACCCGGGACCGGGGGGGTAGAGACCCAGTACTTC	CASSPGTGGVETQYF
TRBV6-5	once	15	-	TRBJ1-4	TGTGCCAGCAGTTACTCCGTCAGGGAGCATGAAAAACTGTTTTTT	CASSYSVREHEKLFF
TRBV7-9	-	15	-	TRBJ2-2	TGTGCCAGCAGCGACCTGAGGGGCCCCACCGGGGAGCTGTTTTTT	CASSDLRGPTGELFF
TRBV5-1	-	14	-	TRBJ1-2	TGCGCCAGCAGCTTGGCTGAAGCTAACTATGGCTACACCTTC	CASSLAEANYGYTF
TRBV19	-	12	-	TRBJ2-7	TGTGCCAGTAGGGGCAGGGGCTACGAGCAGTACTTC	CASRGRGYEQYF
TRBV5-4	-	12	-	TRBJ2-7	TGTGCCAGCAGCTTGGGTTTTTACGAGCAGTACTTC	CASSLGFYEQYF
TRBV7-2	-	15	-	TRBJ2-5	TGTGCCAGCACCTTAACCCGGGACCGCCAAGAGACCCAGTACTTC	CASTLTRDRQETQYF
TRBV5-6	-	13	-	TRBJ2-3	TGTGCCAGCAGCCGGGGCAGCACAGATACGCAGTATTTT	CASSRGSTDTQYF
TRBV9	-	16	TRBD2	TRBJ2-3	TGTGCCAGCAGCGCTGTAGCGGGACTTTCCACAGATACGCAGTATTTT	CASSAVAGLSTDTQYF
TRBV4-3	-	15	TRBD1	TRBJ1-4	TGCGCCAGCAGCCGACTCGGACAGGGGGACGAAAAACTGTTTTTT	CASSRLGQGDEKLFF
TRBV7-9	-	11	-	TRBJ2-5	TGTGCCAGCAGCCGAGAAGGCACCCAGTACTTC	CASSREGTQYF
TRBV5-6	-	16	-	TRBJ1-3	TGTGCCAGCAGCTTGGGGCCCGCCGGGGCTGGAAACACCATATATTTT	CASSLGPAGAGNTIYF
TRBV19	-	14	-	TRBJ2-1	TGTGCCAGTAGTATAGCGACTAGCTACAATGAGCAGTTCTTC	CASSIATSYNEQFF
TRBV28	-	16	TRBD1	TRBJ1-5	TGTGCCAGCAGTTCCCTCACAGGGGGCGGCAATCAGCCCCAGCATTTT	CASSSLTGGGNQPQHF
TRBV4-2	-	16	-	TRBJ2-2	TGTGCCAGCAGCCAAGTGTTAGAGGTGCGCACCGGGGAGCTGTTTTTT	CASSQVLEVRTGELFF
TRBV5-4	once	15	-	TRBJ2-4	TGTGCCAGCAGCTATACAACAGGGGCCAAAAACATTCAGTACTTC	CASSYTTGAKNIQYF
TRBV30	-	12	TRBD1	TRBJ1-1	TGTGCCTGGAGCATGACAGGGTTTCGAGCTTTCTTT	CAWSMTGFRAFF
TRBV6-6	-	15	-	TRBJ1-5	TGTGCCAGCAGTTACTCTGGGGTAAGAGATCAGCCCCAGCATTTT	CASSYSGVRDQPQHF
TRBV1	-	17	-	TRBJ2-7	TGCACCAGCAGCCAAGAGAGGTGGGCGGGAGGGCCCTACGAGCAGTACTTC	CTSSQERWAGGPYEQYF
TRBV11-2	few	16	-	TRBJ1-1	TGTGCCAGCAGCCGAACCCGAGGCGGGAGAAACACTGAAGCTTTCTTT	CASSRTRGGRNTEAFF
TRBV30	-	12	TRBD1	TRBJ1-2	TGTGCCTGGAGTGGAGAACAGGGGGGCTACACCTTC	CAWSGEQGGYTF
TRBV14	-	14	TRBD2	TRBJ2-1	TGTGCCAGCAGCCAAGCGGGAGGCTACAATGAGCAGTTCTTC	CASSQAGGYNEQFF
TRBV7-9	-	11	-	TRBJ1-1	TGTGCCAGCAGCTTTAAGGCTGAAGCTTTCTTT	CASSFKAEAFF
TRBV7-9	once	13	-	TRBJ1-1	TGTGCCAGCAGCTTAGAGAGAAACACTGAAGCTTTCTTT	CASSLERNTEAFF
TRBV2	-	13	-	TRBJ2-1	TGTGCCAGCAGTGAGGGTCTTGGGCAGGAGCAGTTCTTC	CASSEGLGQEQFF
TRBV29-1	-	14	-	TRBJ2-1	TGCAGCGTTAAATCCAGGAGCTCCTACAATGAGCAGTTCTTC	CSVKSRSSYNEQFF
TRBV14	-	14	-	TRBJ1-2	TGTGCCAGCAGCCAGTGGGAGGGATTTGGTGGCTACACCTTC	CASSQWEGFGGYTF
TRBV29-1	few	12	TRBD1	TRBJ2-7	TGCAGCGCCCAGGGGGACCGATACGAGCAGTACTTC	CSAQGDRYEQYF
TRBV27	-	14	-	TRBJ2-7	TGTGCCAGCAGCCCCCCTTATCCGACCTACGAGCAGTACTTC	CASSPPYPTYEQYF
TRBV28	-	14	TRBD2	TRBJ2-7	TGTGCCAGCAGTTTATTTCGGGGGGCCTACGAGCAGTACTTC	CASSLFRGAYEQYF